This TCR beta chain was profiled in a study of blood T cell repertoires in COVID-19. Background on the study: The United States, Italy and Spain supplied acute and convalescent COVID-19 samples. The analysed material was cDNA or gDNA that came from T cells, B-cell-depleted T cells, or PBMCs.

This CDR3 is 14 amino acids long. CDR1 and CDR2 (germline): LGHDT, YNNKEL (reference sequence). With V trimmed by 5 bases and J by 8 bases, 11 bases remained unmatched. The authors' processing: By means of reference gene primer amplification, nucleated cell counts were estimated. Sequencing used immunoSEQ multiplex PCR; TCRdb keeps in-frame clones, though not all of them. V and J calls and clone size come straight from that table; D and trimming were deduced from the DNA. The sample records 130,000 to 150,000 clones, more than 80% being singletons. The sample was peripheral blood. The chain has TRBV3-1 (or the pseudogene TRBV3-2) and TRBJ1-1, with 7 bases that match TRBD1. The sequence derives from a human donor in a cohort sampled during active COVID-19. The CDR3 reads CASSLNLQGMEAFF. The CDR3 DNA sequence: TGTGCCAGCAGCTTAAACTTACAGGGGATGGAAGCTTTCTTT.